The clone carrying this TCR beta chain showed up just a few times. These data come from a study of CD8+CD57+ T cells in acquired aplastic anemia. TCR beta VDJ and CDR3 were profiled, and genomic DNA was the template. MiXCR, applied by TCRdb to the reads, yields one record per CDR3 protein. The table includes 250,000 to 350,000 distinct CDR3 sequences, around 60% detected once. The CDR3 loop spans 15 amino acids. V was clipped by 0 bases and J by 2 bases, with 8 bases between them. Germline-derived CDR1 and CDR2 are GTSNPN and SVGIG (reference sequence). The source of this sequence is a human donor with severe aplastic anemia or a healthy control (not recorded which). The genes are TRBV30 and TRBJ2-6, with unresolved D. The sequencing input was sorted CD4+, CD8+, or CD8+CD57+ T cells (not recorded which) from PBMCs. The CDR3 sequence is CAWSVAGAGANVLTF. As DNA, the CDR3 is TGTGCCTGGAGTGTAGCAGGTGCTGGGGCCAACGTCCTGACTTTC.